The sequence of this T cell receptor (beta chain) was determined in a study of T-cell reconstitution after alpha-beta-depleted transplantation in children. This clonotype was counted ten times or more. This CDR3 spans 13 amino acids. J lost 7 bases, V lost 6 bases, and 9 bases had no gene match. The germline V gene encodes CDR1 DFQATT and CDR2 SNEGSKA (reference sequence). Unique molecular identifiers were incorporated during preparation of the TCRbeta library. A single record per CDR3 protein comes from TCRdb applying MiXCR to the PCR reads. The sample holds 600,000 to 700,000 distinct CDR3 sequences, 16% seen once.

This clonotype was obtained from a human donor who donated a stem cell graft to a child with acute myeloid leukemia. The specimen comprised PBMCs from the stem cell graft donor, sampled from the stem cell graft. The chain combines TRBV20-1 with TRBJ1-2, with 9 bases aligning to TRBD1. As DNA, the CDR3 is TGCAGTGCGAAGGGACAGGGAGATCGTGGCTACACCTTC. Translated: CSAKGQGDRGYTF.